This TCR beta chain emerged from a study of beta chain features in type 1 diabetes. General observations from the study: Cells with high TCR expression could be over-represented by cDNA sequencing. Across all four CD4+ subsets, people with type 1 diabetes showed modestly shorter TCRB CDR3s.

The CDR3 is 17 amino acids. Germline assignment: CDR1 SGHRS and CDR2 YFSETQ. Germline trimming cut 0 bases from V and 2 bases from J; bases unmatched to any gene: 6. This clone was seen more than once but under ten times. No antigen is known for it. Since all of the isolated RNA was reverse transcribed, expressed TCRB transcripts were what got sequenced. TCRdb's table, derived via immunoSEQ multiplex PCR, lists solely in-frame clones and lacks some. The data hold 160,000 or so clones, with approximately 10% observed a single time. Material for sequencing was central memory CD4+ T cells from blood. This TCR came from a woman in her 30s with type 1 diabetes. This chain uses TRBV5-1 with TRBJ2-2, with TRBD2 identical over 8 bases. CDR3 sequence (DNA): TGCGCCAGCAGCTTGGTGGAGCGGGAGTTCAACACCGGGGAGCTGTTTTTT. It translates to CASSLVEREFNTGELFF. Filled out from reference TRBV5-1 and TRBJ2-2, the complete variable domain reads KAGVTQTPRYLIKTRGQQVTLSCSPISGHRSVSWYQQTPGQGLQFLFEYFSETQRNKGNFPGRFSGRQFSNSRSEMNVSTLELGDSALYLCASSLVEREFNTGELFFGEGSRLTVL.